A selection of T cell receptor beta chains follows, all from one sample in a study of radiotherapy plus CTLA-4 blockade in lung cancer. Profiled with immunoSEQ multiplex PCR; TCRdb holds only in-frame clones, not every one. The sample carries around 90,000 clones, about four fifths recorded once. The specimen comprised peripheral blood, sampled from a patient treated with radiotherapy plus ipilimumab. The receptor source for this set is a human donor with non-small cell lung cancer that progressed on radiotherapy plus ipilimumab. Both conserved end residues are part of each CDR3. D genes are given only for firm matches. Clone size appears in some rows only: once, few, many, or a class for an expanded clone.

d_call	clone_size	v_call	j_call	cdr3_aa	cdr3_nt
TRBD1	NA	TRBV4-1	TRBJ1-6	CASSPTGQGSNSPLHF	TGCGCCAGCAGCCCCACCGGACAGGGGAGTAATTCACCCCTCCACTTT
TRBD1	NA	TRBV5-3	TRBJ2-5	CARSPSGTGDF	TGTGCCAGAAGCCCGTCGGGGACAGGGGACTTC
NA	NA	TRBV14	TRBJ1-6	CASSQGRMNSPLHF	TGTGCCAGCAGCCAGGGCAGGATGAATTCACCCCTCCACTTT
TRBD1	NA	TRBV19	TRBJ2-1	CASSMVGGDEQFF	TGTGCCAGTAGTATGGTAGGGGGCGATGAGCAGTTCTTC
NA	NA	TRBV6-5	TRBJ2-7	CASSYSQGTYEQYF	TGTGCCAGCAGTTACTCACAGGGGACTTACGAGCAGTACTTC
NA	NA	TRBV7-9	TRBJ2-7	CASSPEVSYEQYF	TGTGCCAGCAGCCCCGAGGTATCCTACGAGCAGTACTTC
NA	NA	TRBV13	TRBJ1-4	CASSFNSGAEKLFF	TGTGCCAGCAGCTTTAATTCGGGGGCTGAAAAACTGTTTTTT
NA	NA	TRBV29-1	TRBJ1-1	CSVHRDMDTEAFF	TGCAGCGTCCACCGGGACATGGACACTGAAGCTTTCTTT
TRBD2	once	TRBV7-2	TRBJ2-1	CASGGLAGTYNEQFF	TGTGCCAGTGGGGGACTAGCGGGAACTTACAATGAGCAGTTCTTC
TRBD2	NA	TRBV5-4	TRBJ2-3	CASSSLAGGITDTQYF	TGTGCCAGCAGCTCCTTAGCGGGAGGGATCACAGATACGCAGTATTTT
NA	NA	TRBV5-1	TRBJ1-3	CASSLELGPTNTIYF	TGCGCCAGCAGCTTGGAGTTAGGACCGACTAACACCATATATTTT
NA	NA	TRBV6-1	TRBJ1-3	CASTRTSGNTIYF	TGTGCCAGCACCAGGACCTCTGGAAACACCATATATTTT
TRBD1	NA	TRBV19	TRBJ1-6	CASSTGTANNSPLHF	TGTGCCAGTAGTACAGGGACAGCTAATAATTCACCCCTCCACTTT
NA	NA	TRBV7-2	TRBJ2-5	CASSLDSHRAETQYF	TGTGCCAGCAGCTTAGACTCTCACAGGGCAGAGACCCAGTACTTC
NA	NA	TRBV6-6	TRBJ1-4	CASSYGLSDEKLFF	TGTGCCAGCAGTTATGGACTTAGCGACGAAAAACTGTTTTTT
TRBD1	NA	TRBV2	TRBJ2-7	CASSLGQFYEQYF	TGTGCCAGCAGCTTGGGACAGTTCTACGAGCAGTACTTC
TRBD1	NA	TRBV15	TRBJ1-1	CATSSARGATEAFF	TGTGCCACCAGCAGTGCCAGGGGGGCCACTGAAGCTTTCTTT
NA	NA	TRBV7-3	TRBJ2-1	CASSPMGRLSDEQFF	TGTGCCAGCAGCCCGATGGGCAGACTCAGCGATGAGCAGTTCTTC
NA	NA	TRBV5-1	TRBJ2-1	CASSLASEYNEQFF	TGCGCCAGCAGCTTGGCTAGCGAGTACAATGAGCAGTTCTTC
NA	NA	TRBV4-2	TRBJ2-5	CASSQDRGISQETQYF	TGTGCCAGCAGCCAAGATAGGGGGATATCCCAAGAGACCCAGTACTTC
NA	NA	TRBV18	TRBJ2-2	CASSPGSTGELFF	TGTGCCAGCTCGCCCGGGAGCACCGGGGAGCTGTTTTTT
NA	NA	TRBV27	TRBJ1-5	CASREEQKSQPQHF	TGTGCCAGCAGGGAGGAACAGAAAAGTCAGCCCCAGCATTTT
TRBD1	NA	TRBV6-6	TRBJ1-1	CASSSQTGGGEAFF	TGTGCCAGCAGTTCACAAACAGGGGGCGGTGAAGCTTTCTTT
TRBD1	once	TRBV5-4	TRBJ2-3	CASSKDRGTTDTQYF	TGTGCCAGCAGCAAGGACAGGGGGACAACAGATACGCAGTATTTT
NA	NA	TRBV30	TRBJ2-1	CAWSVVSGGTYNEQFF	TGTGCCTGGAGTGTTGTGAGTGGGGGGACATACAATGAGCAGTTCTTC
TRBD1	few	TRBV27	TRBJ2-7	CASSIRGTATYTYEQYF	TGTGCCAGCAGTATACGAGGGACAGCCACGTACACCTACGAGCAGTACTTC
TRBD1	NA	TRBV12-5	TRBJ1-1	CASGLGQPNTEAFF	TGTGCTAGTGGCTTGGGACAGCCGAACACTGAAGCTTTCTTT
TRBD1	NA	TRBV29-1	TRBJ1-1	CSVEDGGGVDTEAFF	TGCAGCGTTGAAGATGGAGGGGGCGTGGACACTGAAGCTTTCTTT